This record looks at one T cell receptor (beta chain) sequence and its context. Antigen specificity is unknown. These data come from a study of PD-1 blockade in classical Hodgkin lymphoma. Findings of the study overall: A reduction in baseline TCR diversity was reportedly seen in newly diagnosed patients relative to healthy donors. There was a significant rise in CD4+ TCR diversity by C4D1, with no such rise for CD8+.

Per the germline V gene, CDR1 is MDHEN and CDR2 is SYDVKM. The CDR3 totals 14 residues. Trimming removed 8 bases at V and 7 bases at J, with 21 bases between. Sequenced by immunoSEQ multiplex PCR; TCRdb stores in-frame clones only, minus some. This repertoire shows 25,000 to 35,000 clones, roughly 80% found once; its top ten account for about 0.59%. Time point denoted: cycle 4 day 1 (C4D1), after six to seven weeks of nivolumab. The patients all showed relapse after autologous stem cell transplantation, while their brentuximab vedotin exposure varied. Magnetic negative selection purified CD4+ T cells from thawed PBMCs.

The rearrangement uses TRBV28 and TRBJ2-7; D is possibly TRBD1 (8 bases). The specimen comprised CD4+ T cells from blood, sampled before the fourth cycle of nivolumab. This sequence was found in a human donor with classical Hodgkin lymphoma. The CDR3 DNA sequence: TGTGCCAGCGAACAGGGGGGAGGGGATGGGGAGCAGTACTTC. Translation gives CASEQGGGDGEQYF.